These 14 T cell receptor beta chains were all obtained from the same sample, sequenced in a study of cytomegalovirus exposure and HLA in healthy donors. Sequencing used immunoSEQ multiplex PCR; TCRdb keeps in-frame clones, though not all of them. The data show about 140,000 clones, roughly 88% seen once. Sequencing used PBMCs. The receptors come from a woman between 18 and 29 years old in good health and CMV-seropositive.

This chain uses TRBV4-2 with TRBJ1-3; 7 nucleotides align to TRBD1. J was trimmed by 2 bases and V by 0 bases; bases with no gene match: 1. From germline, CDR1 is LGHNA and CDR2 YNFKEQ. The CDR3 extends over 15 amino acids. CDR3 amino acids: CASSQDTGAGNTIYF. The CDR3 DNA is TGTGCCAGCAGCCAAGACACAGGGGCTGGAAACACCATATATTTT.

This clone occurred once. V and J are TRBV7-2 and TRBJ1-5, with TRBD1 identical over 7 bases. The CDR3 contains 15 residues. Germline V CDR1 and CDR2: SGHTA, FQGNSA. V lost 5 bases, J lost 1 base, and 5 bases stayed unmatched. The CDR3 sequence: CASSPQGGSNQPQHF. In DNA, the CDR3 is TGTGCCAGCAGCCCCCAGGGGGGAAGCAATCAGCCCCAGCATTTT.

The chain has TRBV21-1 and TRBJ1-4; TRBD1 is the table's D call and was not checked against the DNA. TRBV21-1 is annotated as a pseudogene. The CDR3 consists of 17 residues. The CDR3 DNA reads as TGTGCCAGCAGCCCTCGCGGACCAGGGGGCCTCAATGAAAAACTGTTTTTT. The encoded protein is CASSPRGPGGLNEKLFF.

The chain is built from TRBV7-3 and TRBJ2-1; 10 bases align to TRBD2. The J segment lost 1 base and the V segment lost 4 bases, leaving 4 bases of the junction unmatched. This CDR3 has 16 amino acids. Germline values: CDR1 SGHTA, CDR2 FQGTGA. Here the CDR3 DNA reads TGTGCCAGCAGCTCAAGCGGGGGGGCGTCCTACAATGAGCAGTTCTTC. Its translation: CASSSSGGASYNEQFF.

This clone was seen a handful of times. The chain uses TRBV7-2 and TRBJ2-5, with D maybe TRBD2 (5 bases). The V gene lost 5 bases and the J gene lost 3 bases, with 13 bases spanning the gap. The germline gives CDR1 SGHTA, CDR2 FQGNSA. The CDR3 is 14 amino acids. The CDR3 nucleotides read TGTGCCAGCAGCCCAAACCGGGGAAAAGAGACCCAGTACTTC. It codes for CASSPNRGKETQYF.

This chain uses TRBV27 with TRBJ2-7, with 8 bases identical to TRBD1. V dropped 10 bases and J dropped 6; count of bases not matched to a gene: 17. CDR3 length equals 15 residues. Germline lookup yields CDR1 MNHEY and CDR2 SMNVEV (reference sequence). The CDR3, as DNA: TGTGCCACCCAGTTTATGGGGGACAGGTCTGCCGAGCAGTACTTC. Amino acids: CATQFMGDRSAEQYF.

V and J are TRBV9 and TRBJ2-7; TRBD1 agrees at 7 bases. V was clipped by 4 bases and J by 5 bases; unmatched bases: 12. Germline V gene lookup returns CDR1 SGDLS and CDR2 YYNGEE. CDR3 size: 15 residues. The CDR3 protein is CASSKTGAYQDEQYF. In nucleotides, the CDR3 is TGTGCCAGCAGCAAAACAGGGGCCTATCAAGACGAGCAGTACTTC.

The chain recombines TRBV28 with TRBJ2-7; no clear D gene. CDR1 and CDR2 from the germline V gene are MDHEN and SYDVKM. The V end was cut by 3 bases, the J end by 6 bases, with 9 bases between. The CDR3 totals 12 residues. CDR3 amino acids: CASSFRGAEQYF. The CDR3 nucleotides read TGTGCCAGCAGTTTCCGAGGTGCCGAGCAGTACTTC.

The CDR3, as DNA: TGTGCCAGCAGCTTGGACAGGGTATCCTACGAGCAGTACTTC. Encoded protein: CASSLDRVSYEQYF. The chain couples TRBV5-4 to TRBJ2-7, with D maybe TRBD1 (6 bases). This CDR3 comprises 14 residues. Germline V gene sequence: CDR1 SGHNT, CDR2 YYREEE (reference sequence). The V end lost 0 bases, the J end lost 1 base, and 8 bases lay between the germline ends.

V and J are TRBV28 and TRBJ1-2; D call uncertain. The CDR3 runs 18 residues. V shed 0 bases and J shed 1 base, with 18 bases lying between them. Germline values: CDR1 MDHEN, CDR2 SYDVKM. The CDR3 reads CASSLWQVQSPLNYGYTF. DNA of the CDR3: TGTGCCAGCAGTTTATGGCAGGTACAAAGCCCCCTTAACTATGGCTACACCTTC.

The chain couples TRBV6-5 to TRBJ2-1; 9 nucleotides align to TRBD2. The CDR3 loop spans 15 amino acids. Germline V lookup: CDR1 MNHEY, CDR2 SVGAGI. J was trimmed by 2 bases and V by 5 bases; bases with no gene match: 4. The CDR3 region is CASSAGLATYNEQFF. The CDR3 DNA sequence: TGTGCCAGCAGTGCGGGACTAGCCACCTACAATGAGCAGTTCTTC.

The chain uses TRBV28 and TRBJ2-1; 8 bases align to TRBD2. The V segment lost 6 bases and the J segment 9 bases; nucleotides outside the gene matches: 7. CDR1 and CDR2 (germline): MDHEN, SYDVKM. The CDR3 is made up of 13 amino acids. In nucleotides, the CDR3 is TGTGCCAGCAGGGTAGCGGGGCACATTGAGCAGTTCTTC. The encoded protein is CASRVAGHIEQFF.

The chain joins TRBV2 to TRBJ1-2; no clear D gene. CDR3 length: 13 residues. V dropped 2 bases and J dropped 5 bases, with 9 bases sitting between them. Germline CDR1 reads SNHLY; CDR2 reads FYNNEI. CDR3 sequence reads: CASSEPRSYGYTF. The CDR3 nucleotides are TGTGCCAGCAGTGAACCCAGAAGTTATGGCTACACCTTC. Full variable domain (rest looked up from reference TRBV2 and TRBJ1-2): EPEVTQTPSHQVTQMGQEVILRCVPISNHLYFYWYRQILGQKVEFLVSFYNNEISEKSEIFDDQFSVERPDGSNFTLKIRSTKLEDSAMYFCASSEPRSYGYTFGSGTRLTVV.

This sequence joins TRBV5-1 and TRBJ2-1, with 7 nucleotides matching TRBD1. CDR3 length equals 17 residues. Germline lookup yields CDR1 SGHRS and CDR2 YFSETQ. V gave up 1 base and J gave up 3 bases; unmatched junction bases: 10. CDR3 DNA sequence: TGCGCCAGCAGCTTGCGGATGGGACAGCCTAACTACAATGAGCAGTTCTTC. Amino acid sequence: CASSLRMGQPNYNEQFF.